Listed here are 24 T cell receptor beta chains from one sample, sequenced in a study of response to subunit inactivated influenza vaccine. TCRdb analysed the RT-PCR reads with MiXCR anew, one entry per CDR3 protein. Here the sample spans about 170,000 distinct CDR3 sequences, 12% being singletons. These data are also associated with another study on T cells expressing NK-cell markers. That report notes: Researchers built TCR beta cDNA using 5'RACE template switching with UMIs.

Sequencing was performed on CD8+ T cells sorted from PBMCs, taken about 12 days after vaccination. These receptors originate from a man over 45 who received an inactivated influenza vaccine.

This chain uses TRBV5-1 with TRBJ2-7, with D possibly being TRBD1 (6 bases). Germline loops: CDR1 SGHRS, CDR2 YFSETQ. Trimming left V 3 bases short and J 2 bases short, with 15 bases between. This CDR3 region has 15 residues. The CDR3 region has the DNA TGCGCCAGCAGCTCGGGACAAAGAATTGCCTACGAGCAGTACTTC. It yields the protein CASSSGQRIAYEQYF.

This clonotype has only a few counts. The chain employs TRBV12-3 or TRBV12-4 and TRBJ1-1; D gene unclear. V lost 6 bases, J lost 7 bases, and 24 bases lay in between. The CDR3 has 16 residues. CDR3 sequence (DNA): TGTGCCAGCAGCTTTAAAGGACGCAATTGGGAAGGTGAAGCTTTCTTT. It yields the protein CASSFKGRNWEGEAFF.

There are many counts of this clonotype. The rearrangement uses TRBV4-1 and TRBJ2-7; maybe TRBD1 (6 bases). Germline CDR1 and CDR2: MGHRA and YSYEKL. With 4 bases removed from V and 0 bases from J, the gap between germline ends came to 13 bases. The CDR3 totals 15 residues. Here the CDR3 reads CASSRGRDNSYEQYF. The CDR3 coding sequence is TGCGCCAGCAGCCGGGGCCGGGACAACTCCTACGAGCAGTACTTC.

The chain couples TRBV20-1 to TRBJ2-2; the D gene could be TRBD1 or TRBD2 (5 bases each). The V gene's germline CDR1 is DFQATT and CDR2 SNEGSKA (reference sequence). V was clipped by 8 bases and J by 0 bases, with 10 bases between them. There are 13 residues in the CDR3. The CDR3 region is CSRQGPNTGELFF. The DNA for the CDR3 is TGCAGTCGTCAGGGACCGAACACCGGGGAGCTGTTTTTT.

This clonotype was counted only a few times. The V call is TRBV12-3 or TRBV12-4, the J call TRBJ1-5; no definite D call. This CDR3 spans 15 amino acids. Trimming removed 4 bases from V and 4 bases from J, with 14 bases in between. CDR3 bases: TGTGCCAGCAGTTCATCATCAGCCAAAAATCAGCCCCAGCATTTT. Encoded protein: CASSSSSAKNQPQHF.

This clonotype was counted many times. This sequence joins TRBV12-3 or TRBV12-4 and TRBJ2-4, with 7 nucleotides matching TRBD1. The CDR3 covers 13 residues. Trimming removed 3 bases from V and 4 bases from J; junction bases left unmatched: 0. CDR3 in amino acids: CASSFRGKNIQYF. Here the CDR3 DNA reads TGTGCCAGCAGTTTCAGGGGGAAAAACATTCAGTACTTC.

This sequence joins TRBV20-1 and TRBJ2-7; D is possibly TRBD1 (7 bases). The CDR3 sequence is 15 residues long. Between the trimmed V and J ends, which lost 1 base and 0 bases, there was a span of 13 bases. The germline CDR1 and CDR2 sequences are DFQATT and SNEGSKA (reference sequence). This chain's CDR3 is CSARVAGGSSYEQYF. The CDR3 bases are TGCAGTGCTAGAGTTGCAGGGGGGAGCTCCTACGAGCAGTACTTC.

The chain carries TRBV6-5 and TRBJ2-3; D is uncertain. CDR3 length: 12 amino acids. Trimming shortened V by 3 bases and J by 1 base, and 2 bases separated the two germline ends. Germline V CDR1 and CDR2: MNHEY, SVGAGI. The CDR3 nucleotides read TGTGCCAGCAGTTATCGCACAGATACGCAGTATTTT. Translated: CASSYRTDTQYF.

In this sample, this clonotype turned up once. This chain links TRBV7-9 with TRBJ2-1, with a tentative D call TRBD2 (6 bases). CDR1 and CDR2 from the germline V gene are SEHNR and FQNEAQ (reference sequence). Trimming shortened V by 5 bases and J by 0 bases, and 17 bases separated the two germline ends. The CDR3 spans 17 residues. CDR3 loop: CASSLPRRGSSYNEQFF. The CDR3 DNA follows: TGTGCCAGCAGCCTCCCCCGACGGGGGAGCTCCTACAATGAGCAGTTCTTC.

The rearrangement links TRBV27 to TRBJ2-5, with 12 bases aligning to TRBD2. Germline V gene lookup returns CDR1 MNHEY and CDR2 SMNVEV (reference sequence). This CDR3 comprises 16 residues. Trimming at V came to 6 bases and at J to 1 base, leaving 6 bases not matched to a gene. CDR3 in amino acids: CASRPGTSGFQETQYF. The CDR3 DNA follows: TGTGCCAGCAGACCCGGGACTAGCGGGTTCCAAGAGACCCAGTACTTC.

This clonotype has ten or more counts. The rearrangement links TRBV30 to TRBJ2-3, with 9 positions matching TRBD2. CDR1 GTSNPN and CDR2 SVGIG come from the germline V gene (reference sequence). The CDR3 consists of 14 residues. With V trimmed by 1 base and J by 6 bases, 5 bases remained unmatched. Here the CDR3 reads CAWSGVAGADTQYF. CDR3 nucleotides: TGTGCCTGGAGTGGGGTAGCGGGAGCCGATACGCAGTATTTT.

The sample holds a few counts of this clonotype. This CDR3 reads CASRGGGVYEQYF. The CDR3 DNA reads TGTGCCAGCAGGGGAGGGGGAGTATACGAGCAGTACTTC. This chain links TRBV2 with TRBJ2-7; possibly TRBD2 for D (7 bases). The CDR3 contains 13 residues. Germline V gives CDR1 SNHLY, CDR2 FYNNEI. Deletions cut 6 bases from V and 4 bases from J, with 13 bases between.

The CDR3 bases are TGTGCCAGCAGCACAAGACTAGCGGGAGGATACGAGCAGTACTTC. This sequence encodes CASSTRLAGGYEQYF. The V call is TRBV13, the J call TRBJ2-7, with TRBD2 matching over 13 bases. Per germline, CDR1 PRHDT and CDR2 FYEKMQ (reference sequence). The CDR3 is made up of 15 amino acids. Losses at the gene ends were 5 bases for V and 4 bases for J; bases not matched to a gene: 5.

The chain links TRBV7-8 to TRBJ2-7; no reliable D call. Germline CDR1 is SGHVS and CDR2 is FQNEAQ. The CDR3 covers 13 residues. The V gene lost 5 bases and the J gene lost 2 bases, with 10 bases spanning the gap. Written as DNA, the CDR3 is TGTGCCAGCAGCCCGTCGACCACCTACGAGCAGTACTTC. This codes for CASSPSTTYEQYF.

Only a few counts were recorded for this clonotype. The rearrangement links TRBV6-5 to TRBJ1-2; TRBD1 agrees at 7 bases. V shed 0 bases, J shed 7 bases, and the junction held 5 bases outside the gene matches. Looked up from germline, CDR1 is MNHEY and CDR2 is SVGAGI. The CDR3 has 14 residues. The chain's CDR3 is CASSYSQGISGYTF. The CDR3 nucleotides read TGTGCCAGCAGTTACTCACAGGGGATTAGTGGCTACACCTTC.

The V call is TRBV7-2, the J call TRBJ2-7, with 8 positions matching TRBD1. The germline V gene has CDR1 SGHTA and CDR2 FQGNSA. V lost 5 bases to trimming and J lost 7 bases; unmatched junction nucleotides: 13. The CDR3 loop spans 15 amino acids. CDR3 sequence: CASSVRDRPEGEQYF. DNA of the CDR3: TGTGCCAGCAGCGTCCGGGACAGGCCGGAGGGGGAGCAGTACTTC.

This clonotype was seen many times. V and J are TRBV7-8 and TRBJ2-5; a possible D gene is TRBD2 (5 bases). The CDR3 covers 14 residues. Looked up from germline, CDR1 is SGHVS and CDR2 is FQNEAQ. V lost 2 bases and J 4 bases, leaving 11 bases between the germline ends. The CDR3 here is CASSLFSVLETQYF. The CDR3 coding sequence is TGTGCCAGCAGCTTATTTAGCGTTCTAGAGACCCAGTACTTC.

The chain carries TRBV10-3 and TRBJ2-1, with D possibly TRBD2 on 5 matching bases. The CDR3 runs to 14 residues. Trimming stripped 4 bases from V and 6 bases from J, with 13 bases between. Germline V gene data show CDR1 as ENHRY and CDR2 as SYGVKD. Written as DNA, the CDR3 is TGTGCCATCAGTGTCGAGGGAACTCGCAATGAGCAGTTCTTC. Encoded protein: CAISVEGTRNEQFF.

The rearrangement joins TRBV4-3 to TRBJ2-7, with D maybe TRBD2 (7 bases). This CDR3 has 16 residues. Germline loops: CDR1 LGHNA, CDR2 YSLEER. V lost 0 bases to trimming and J lost 0 bases, with 12 bases between them. Here the CDR3 DNA reads TGCGCCAGCAGCCAAGATATCGGGGGGCGCTCCTACGAGCAGTACTTC. This codes for CASSQDIGGRSYEQYF.

This clonotype was picked up a small number of times. The chain uses TRBV6-2 or TRBV6-3 and TRBJ2-1; D is possibly TRBD1 (6 bases). V lost 2 bases to trimming and J lost 4 bases, with 12 bases between them. This CDR3 has 15 residues. Germline CDR1 reads MNHEY; CDR2 reads SVGEGT. The CDR3 nucleotides are TGTGCCAGCAGTTACCTCAGGACAGATTACAATGAGCAGTTCTTC. This sequence encodes CASSYLRTDYNEQFF.

J is TRBJ2-1 and V is TRBV7-3; TRBD1 aligns across 8 bases. Germline V gives CDR1 SGHTA, CDR2 FQGTGA. Trimming took 4 bases from V and 0 from J; bases not matched to a gene: 14. The CDR3 spans 19 residues. The CDR3 coding sequence is TGTGCCAGCAGCTCCCGACCGCCCCGGGACAGGTCCTCCTACAATGAGCAGTTCTTC. It codes for CASSSRPPRDRSSYNEQFF.

This clonotype showed up many times. The CDR3 nucleotides are TGCGCCAGCAGCTTTCCAAGCGGAAGGAACACCGGGGAGCTGTTTTTT. Its protein product is CASSFPSGRNTGELFF. The J gene is TRBJ2-2, the V gene TRBV5-1; weak D call: TRBD2 (5 bases). V was pared by 2 bases and J by 1 base, with 12 bases between. The CDR3 length is 16 residues. Germline values: CDR1 SGHRS, CDR2 YFSETQ.

This clonotype appeared many times. V usage is TRBV29-1 and J usage is TRBJ2-7, with D perhaps matching TRBD1 (5 bases). The CDR3 runs 12 residues. Trimming shortened V by 3 bases and J by 4 bases, and 10 bases separated the two germline ends. Germline CDR1 SQVTM, CDR2 ANQGSEA. The CDR3 sequence: CSVESGRYEQYF. The CDR3 DNA is TGCAGCGTTGAGTCAGGGCGATACGAGCAGTACTTC.

In its sample, this clonotype was seen a few times. The chain is built from TRBV15 and TRBJ2-1, with D unresolved. Trimming removed 11 bases from V and 6 bases from J, with 11 bases in between. The CDR3 runs 11 residues. CDR1 and CDR2 (germline): LNHNV, YYDKDF (reference sequence). CDR3 nucleotides: TGTGCCTCATCATCGATCAATGAGCAGTTCTTC. This sequence encodes CASSSINEQFF.